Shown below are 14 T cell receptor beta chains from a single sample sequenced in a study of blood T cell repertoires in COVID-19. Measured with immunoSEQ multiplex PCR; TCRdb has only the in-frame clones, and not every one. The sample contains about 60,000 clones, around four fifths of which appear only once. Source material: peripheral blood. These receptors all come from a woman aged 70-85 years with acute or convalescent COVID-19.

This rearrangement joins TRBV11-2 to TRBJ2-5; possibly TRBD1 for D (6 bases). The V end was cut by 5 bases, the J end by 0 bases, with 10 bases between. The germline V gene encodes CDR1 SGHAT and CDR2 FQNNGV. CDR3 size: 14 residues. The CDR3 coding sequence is TGTGCCAGCAGCACAAGACAGGACCAAGAGACCCAGTACTTC. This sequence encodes CASSTRQDQETQYF.

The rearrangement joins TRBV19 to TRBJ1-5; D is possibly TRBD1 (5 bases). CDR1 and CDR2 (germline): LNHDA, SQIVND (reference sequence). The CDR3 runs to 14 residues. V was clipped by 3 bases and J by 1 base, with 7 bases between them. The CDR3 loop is CASSIKGSNQPQHF. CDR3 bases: TGTGCCAGTAGTATTAAGGGGAGCAATCAGCCCCAGCATTTT.

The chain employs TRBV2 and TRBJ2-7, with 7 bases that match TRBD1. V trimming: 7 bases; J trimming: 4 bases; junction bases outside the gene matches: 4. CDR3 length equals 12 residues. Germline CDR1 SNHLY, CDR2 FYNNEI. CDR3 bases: TGTGCCAGCAAGAGGGGACAGTACGAGCAGTACTTC. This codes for CASKRGQYEQYF.

The CDR3 protein is CASSPMRGTEAFF. The CDR3 nucleotides are TGTGCCAGCAGTCCGATGAGAGGGACTGAAGCTTTCTTT. The V and J genes are TRBV2 and TRBJ1-1; D is unresolved. This CDR3 is 13 amino acids long. In germline, CDR1 is SNHLY, CDR2 FYNNEI. Trimming shortened V by 5 bases and J by 5 bases, and 12 bases separated the two germline ends. Supplemented by reference TRBV2 and TRBJ1-1, the full variable domain reads EPEVTQTPSHQVTQMGQEVILRCVPISNHLYFYWYRQILGQKVEFLVSFYNNEISEKSEIFDDQFSVERPDGSNFTLKIRSTKLEDSAMYFCASSPMRGTEAFFGQGTRLTVV.

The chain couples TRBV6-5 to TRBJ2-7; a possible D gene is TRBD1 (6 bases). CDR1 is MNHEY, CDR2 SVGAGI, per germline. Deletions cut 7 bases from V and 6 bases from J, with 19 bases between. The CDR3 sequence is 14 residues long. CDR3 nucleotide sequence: TGTGCCAGCACCGTAAGAATACAGGGTGGCGAGCAGTACTTC. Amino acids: CASTVRIQGGEQYF.

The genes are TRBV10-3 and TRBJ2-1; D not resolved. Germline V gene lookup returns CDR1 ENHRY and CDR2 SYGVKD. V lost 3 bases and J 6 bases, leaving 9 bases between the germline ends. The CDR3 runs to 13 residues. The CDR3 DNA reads TGTGCCATCAGTGACCTAGGTTCCAATGAGCAGTTCTTC. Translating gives CAISDLGSNEQFF.

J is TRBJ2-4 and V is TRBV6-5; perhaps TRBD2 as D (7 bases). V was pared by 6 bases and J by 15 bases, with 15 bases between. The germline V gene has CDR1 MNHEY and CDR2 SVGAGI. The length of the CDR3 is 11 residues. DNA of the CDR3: TGTGCCAGCAGCTTCCAAGGGGGGGTGTACTTC. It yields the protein CASSFQGGVYF.

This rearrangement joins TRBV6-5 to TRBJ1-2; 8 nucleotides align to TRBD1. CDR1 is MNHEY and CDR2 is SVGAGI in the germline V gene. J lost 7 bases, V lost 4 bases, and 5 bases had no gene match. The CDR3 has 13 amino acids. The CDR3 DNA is TGTGCCAGCAGTTGGGACAGGACGGTTGGCTACACCTTC. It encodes CASSWDRTVGYTF.

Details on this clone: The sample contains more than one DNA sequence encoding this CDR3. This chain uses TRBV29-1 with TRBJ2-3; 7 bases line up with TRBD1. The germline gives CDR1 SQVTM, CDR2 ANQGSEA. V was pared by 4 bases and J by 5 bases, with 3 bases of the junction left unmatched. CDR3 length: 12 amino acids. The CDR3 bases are TGCAGCGTTGGACAGGGCGGAGATACGCAGTATTTT. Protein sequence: CSVGQGGDTQYF.

Written as DNA, the CDR3 is TGTGCCAGCAGTCTACTCACTGAGAACACTGAAGCTTTCTTT. This gives the protein CASSLLTENTEAFF. V is TRBV6-2 or TRBV6-3 and J is TRBJ1-1; D not resolved. The V gene's germline CDR1 is MNHEY and CDR2 SVGEGT. V lost 5 bases, J lost 1 base, and 11 bases lay in between. The CDR3 sequence is 14 residues long.

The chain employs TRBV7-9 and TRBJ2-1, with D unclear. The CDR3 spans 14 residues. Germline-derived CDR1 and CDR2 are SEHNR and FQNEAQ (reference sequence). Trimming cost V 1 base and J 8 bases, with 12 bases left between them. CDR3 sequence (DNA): TGTGCCAGCAGCTTAGGGAGAGGATCCGATGAGCAGTTCTTC. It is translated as CASSLGRGSDEQFF.

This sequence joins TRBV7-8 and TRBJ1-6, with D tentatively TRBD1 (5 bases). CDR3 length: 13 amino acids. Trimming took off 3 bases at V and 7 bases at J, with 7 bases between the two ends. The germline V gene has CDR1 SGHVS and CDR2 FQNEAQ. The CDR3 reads CASSFTGNSPLHF. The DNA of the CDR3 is TGTGCCAGCAGCTTCACAGGAAATTCACCCCTCCACTTT.

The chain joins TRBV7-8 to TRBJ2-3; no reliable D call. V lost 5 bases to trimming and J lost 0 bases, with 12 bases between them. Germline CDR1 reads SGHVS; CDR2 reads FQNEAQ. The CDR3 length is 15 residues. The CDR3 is CASSPTATSTDTQYF. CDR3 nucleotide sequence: TGTGCCAGCAGCCCAACAGCTACTAGCACAGATACGCAGTATTTT.

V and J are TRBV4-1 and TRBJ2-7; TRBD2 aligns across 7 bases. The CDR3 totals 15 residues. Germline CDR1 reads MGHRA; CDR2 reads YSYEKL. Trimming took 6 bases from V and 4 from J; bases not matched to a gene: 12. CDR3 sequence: CASRLLAGENYEQYF. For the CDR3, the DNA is TGCGCCAGCAGGCTTCTGGCGGGGGAAAATTACGAGCAGTACTTC.